This TCR beta chain is drawn from a study of blood T cell repertoires in COVID-19. Background on the study: COVID-19 samples, acute and convalescent, were from the United States, Italy and Spain. From T cells, B-cell-depleted T cells, or PBMCs came the material, which was cDNA or gDNA.

The junction had 5 bases not matched to a gene; V was cut back by 5 bases and J by 3 bases. CDR3 length: 16 residues. CDR1 and CDR2 from the germline V gene are MNHNY and SVGAGI (reference sequence). The authors' processing: Reference gene primer amplification gave estimated nucleated cell counts. The method was immunoSEQ multiplex PCR; TCRdb's version includes in-frame clones alone and lacks a portion of them. The D gene and trimming were derived from the DNA, and the V and J assignments and clone size from that table. The sample records about 120,000 clones, 78% being singletons. The sample consisted of peripheral blood. This receptor was identified in a man between 65 and 79 years old with acute or convalescent COVID-19. The chain uses TRBV6-6 and TRBJ1-6, with 9 bases fitting TRBD1. The CDR3 reads CASSTTGGDYNSPLHF. The CDR3 nucleotides read TGTGCCAGCAGTACCACAGGGGGCGACTATAATTCACCCCTCCACTTT.